These 17 T cell receptor beta chains originate from one sample sequenced in a study of T cells expressing NK-cell markers. TCRdb re-called the 5' RACE reads and shows each CDR3 protein once, DNA omitted. Seen in this sample are 350,000 to 500,000 distinct CDR3 sequences; the ten most common clones hold less than 7.5%. The specimen sequenced was blood T cells: a sorted CD56 or NKG2C T cell subset, CD4+ or CD8+ T cells, or bulk PBMC T cells (not recorded which). These receptors were taken from a woman aged 18 to 75 in good health.

This chain connects TRBV27 to TRBJ2-3; the TCRdb call, TRBD1, lacks DNA for checking. Germline values: CDR1 MNHEY, CDR2 SMNVEV (reference sequence). This CDR3 is built from 14 residues. The CDR3 reads CASSRGRSTDTQYF.

The chain employs TRBV18 and TRBJ2-1. The germline CDR1 and CDR2 sequences are KGHSH and LQKENI. This CDR3 is 15 amino acids long. The chain's CDR3 is CASSPLATLYNEQFF. Combining the CDR3 with reference TRBV18 and TRBJ2-1 gives the whole variable domain NAGVMQNPRHLVRRRGQEARLRCSPMKGHSHVYWYRQLPEEGLKFMVYLQKENIIDESGMPKERFSAEFPKEGPSILRIQQVVRGDSAAYFCASSPLATLYNEQFFGPGTRLTVL.

V and J are TRBV10-3 and TRBJ2-3; the TCRdb call, TRBD2, lacks DNA for checking. Germline CDR1 and CDR2: ENHRY and SYGVKD. The CDR3 has 18 amino acids. The chain's CDR3 is CAISEPPYGRESTDTQYF.

The CDR3 reads CANGRGQETQYF. This chain uses TRBV7-2 with TRBJ2-5; TCRdb gives TRBD1 as the D gene, but with no DNA this cannot be confirmed. The germline V gene has CDR1 SGHTA and CDR2 FQGNSA. The CDR3 is made up of 12 amino acids.

Here the CDR3 reads CASTPRGASGDYEQYF. This chain links TRBV7-9 with TRBJ2-7; TCRdb picks TRBD2, but there is no DNA to check that call. The CDR3 is 16 amino acids. Per germline, CDR1 SEHNR and CDR2 FQNEAQ (reference sequence).

V is TRBV4-3 and J is TRBJ2-1; the D call of TRBD1 rests on TCRdb alone, since no DNA is present to check it. CDR3 length equals 16 residues. Germline CDR1 is LGHNA and CDR2 is YSLEER. This chain's CDR3 is CASSRAGGGPYNEQFF.

The CDR3 spells CASSPRESGGAGTQYF. This rearrangement joins TRBV7-2 to TRBJ2-5; TCRdb lists TRBD2, though no DNA is available to test this call. Germline CDR1 reads SGHTA; CDR2 reads FQGNSA. The CDR3 contains 16 residues.

The chain carries TRBV6-1 and TRBJ2-3; TCRdb's assignment of TRBD1 cannot be checked, as there is no DNA. This CDR3 region has 15 residues. In germline, CDR1 is MNHNS, CDR2 SASEGT. The CDR3 spells CASSLRDRGQDTQYF.

The rearrangement links TRBV20-1 to TRBJ2-3; lacking DNA, the TRBD1 call made by TCRdb goes unchecked. Germline assignment: CDR1 DFQATT and CDR2 SNEGSKA (reference sequence). The CDR3 extends over 16 amino acids. Here the CDR3 reads CSARDLLAGEGDTQYF.

V and J are TRBV7-9 and TRBJ2-2; TCRdb names TRBD1, which stays unverified in the absence of DNA. Germline loops: CDR1 SEHNR, CDR2 FQNEAQ (reference sequence). This CDR3 is 16 amino acids long. The CDR3 region is CASSLLGQENTGELFF.

The chain links TRBV29-1 to TRBJ1-1. Germline V lookup: CDR1 SQVTM, CDR2 ANQGSEA. CDR3 length equals 12 residues. This chain's CDR3 is CSVDTMNTEAFF.

This chain links TRBV12-3 or TRBV12-4 with TRBJ1-6; TCRdb designates TRBD1, a call that cannot be tested without DNA. The CDR3 length is 16 residues. The CDR3 loop reads CASSPDRVRANSPLHF.

The chain is built from TRBV29-1 and TRBJ2-2; no DNA is available, so the TRBD1 call from TCRdb remains unchecked. The CDR3 covers 15 residues. Germline V lookup: CDR1 SQVTM, CDR2 ANQGSEA. The CDR3 sequence: CSVETPGTYTGELFF.

This chain joins TRBV6-1 and TRBJ2-1; TCRdb designates TRBD1, a call that cannot be tested without DNA. In germline, CDR1 is MNHNS, CDR2 SASEGT. CDR3 size: 15 residues. The CDR3 sequence: CASSRDRSSYNEQFF.

The gene calls are TRBV28 and TRBJ1-4; lacking DNA, the TRBD1 call made by TCRdb goes unchecked. CDR3 length: 15 amino acids. Germline V gene sequence: CDR1 MDHEN, CDR2 SYDVKM. The CDR3: CASSRRTITNEKLFF.

The rearrangement uses TRBV20-1 and TRBJ1-4; TCRdb's assignment of TRBD1 cannot be checked, as there is no DNA. This CDR3 region has 18 residues. Germline V gene data show CDR1 as DFQATT and CDR2 as SNEGSKA (reference sequence). The CDR3 spells CSAGGGLTARTTNEKLFF.

The V gene is TRBV20-1, the J gene TRBJ2-3; checking the TCRdb D call of TRBD1 is not possible without DNA. This CDR3 comprises 16 residues. Per the germline V gene, CDR1 is DFQATT and CDR2 is SNEGSKA (reference sequence). The chain's CDR3 is CSARTRPPTITDTQYF.